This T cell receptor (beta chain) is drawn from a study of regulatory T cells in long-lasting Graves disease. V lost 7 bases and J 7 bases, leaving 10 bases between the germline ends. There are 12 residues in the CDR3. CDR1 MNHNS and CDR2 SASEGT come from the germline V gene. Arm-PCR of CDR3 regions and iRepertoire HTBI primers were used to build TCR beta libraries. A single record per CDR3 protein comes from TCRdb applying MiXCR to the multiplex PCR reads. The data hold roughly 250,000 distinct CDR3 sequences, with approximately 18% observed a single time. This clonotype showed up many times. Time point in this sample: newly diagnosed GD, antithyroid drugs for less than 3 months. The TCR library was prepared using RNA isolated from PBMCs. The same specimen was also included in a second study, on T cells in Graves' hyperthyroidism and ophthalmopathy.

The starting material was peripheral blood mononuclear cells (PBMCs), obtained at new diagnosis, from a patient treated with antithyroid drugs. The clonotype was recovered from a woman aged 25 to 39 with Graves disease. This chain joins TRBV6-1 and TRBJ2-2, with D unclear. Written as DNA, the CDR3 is TGTGCCAGCAATCCAGGTTTCGGGGAGCTGTTTTTT. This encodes CASNPGFGELFF.